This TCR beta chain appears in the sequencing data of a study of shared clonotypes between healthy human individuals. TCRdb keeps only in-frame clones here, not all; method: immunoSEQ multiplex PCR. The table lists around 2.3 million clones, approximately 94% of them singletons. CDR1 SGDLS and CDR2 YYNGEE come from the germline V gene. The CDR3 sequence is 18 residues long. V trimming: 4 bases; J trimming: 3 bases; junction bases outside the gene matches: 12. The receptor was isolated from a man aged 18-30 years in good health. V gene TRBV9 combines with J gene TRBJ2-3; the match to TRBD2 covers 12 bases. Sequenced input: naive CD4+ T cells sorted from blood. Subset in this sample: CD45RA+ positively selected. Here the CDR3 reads CASSLSGTSGRRTDTQYF. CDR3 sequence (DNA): TGTGCCAGCAGCCTTTCGGGAACTAGCGGGAGGAGAACAGATACGCAGTATTTT.